This T cell receptor beta chain is from a study of identical twins (dated by TCRdb to between 2015 and 2016). In the study overall: To test whether fetal clonotypes persist, this study deep-sequenced TCR alpha and beta repertoires from monozygotic twins, from unrelated adults of various ages, and from cord blood. To rule out contamination, replicate twin experiments were performed at different times with different library preparation protocols.

The protocol used for the library was 5' RACE. TCRdb shows the sequencer as Illumina HiSeq 2000. A universal primer binding site was added through template switching, and the final cDNA carried a unique molecular identifier so that TCR cDNA molecules could be counted accurately. Specific primers in the conserved constant-segment region were used to synthesize first-strand cDNA for TCR alpha and beta chains. To control for contamination, every cDNA library carried two barcodes: a SMART-Mk sample barcode plus Illumina barcodes. TruSeq adapter sequences and Illumina sample barcodes were added in two successive PCR steps. The Illumina HiSeq platform was used with custom primers to sequence TCR alpha and beta cDNA libraries. The published analysis was carried out like this. MiGEC was used to process raw reads and extract unique molecular identifiers, and MiXCR was used to find CDR3 positions. Recombination models were inferred per individual with the repgenHMM and IGoR tools using an EM algorithm. Shared clonotypes were analyzed with the tcR package in R, and sharing was normalized by the product of cloneset sizes. To study raw recombination free of thymic and clonal selection effects, out-of-frame nonproductive sequences were analyzed. Using fastp at Q25 and MiXCR, TCRdb reprocessed the public reads and kept productive beta chains. Here each entry gathers all rows of one CDR3 protein and keeps the most common genes and DNA. Clone size and V and J calls follow TCRdb, not the original study. This sample has about 430,000 distinct CDR3 sequences in its table, and around 20% of those were observed once. Around 12% of the sample is in the top ten clones.

The germline V gene encodes CDR1 SNHLY and CDR2 FYNNEI. V loses 7 bases of germline sequence and J loses 4 bases, and the interval between the two ends is 9 bases. The CDR3 runs 12 residues from the cysteine to the phenylalanine. Of the read, only the CDR3 DNA is kept; its 36 bases are in frame from base 1. All donors were healthy Caucasians. The researchers also sequenced three unrelated adults who were not twins: a male aged 18 to 30, a male aged 50 to 59, and a female aged 50 to 59. Miltenyi CD45RO+ enrichment and human naive T-cell isolation kits were used to isolate memory (CD45RO+) and naive T cells from PBMC. Overall study results and their limits: Abundant cord blood beta clonotypes had fewer insertions, young adult naive repertoires showed a similar but weaker trend, and memory repertoires showed no such trend. A weaker excess of twin sharing was found in beta out-of-frame sequences because the signal-to-noise ratio was lowered by fewer shared sequences. Compared with coincidental sharing between unrelated individuals, an excess of low generation-probability sequences was observed among out-of-frame TCR alpha sequences shared between twins. Zero-insertion analyses could be partly confounded by invariant T cells such as MAIT and iNKT, although diverse VJ usage argued against such confounding for most clonotypes. Recombination models systematically underestimated out-of-frame TCR alpha sharing in monozygotic twins but agreed with sharing between unrelated individuals. Because the same donors could not be followed over many years, the conclusions relied on cross-sectional statistical analysis.

In its sample, this clonotype was seen a few times. Its cognate antigen has yet to be identified. Within one base of it there is no much larger clone, and no base qualities were kept. The chain joins TRBV2 to TRBJ2-3; TRBD1 could be the D gene, as 6 bases match. The sample consisted of naive T cells sorted from blood. The cell subset or site label of this sample denotes: cells isolated with a human naive T-cell isolation kit. This receptor was obtained from a man aged 45 to 65 in good health. The CDR3 region: CASIRTADTQYF. In nucleotides, the sequence is TGTGCCAGCATAAGGACAGCAGATACGCAGTATTTT.